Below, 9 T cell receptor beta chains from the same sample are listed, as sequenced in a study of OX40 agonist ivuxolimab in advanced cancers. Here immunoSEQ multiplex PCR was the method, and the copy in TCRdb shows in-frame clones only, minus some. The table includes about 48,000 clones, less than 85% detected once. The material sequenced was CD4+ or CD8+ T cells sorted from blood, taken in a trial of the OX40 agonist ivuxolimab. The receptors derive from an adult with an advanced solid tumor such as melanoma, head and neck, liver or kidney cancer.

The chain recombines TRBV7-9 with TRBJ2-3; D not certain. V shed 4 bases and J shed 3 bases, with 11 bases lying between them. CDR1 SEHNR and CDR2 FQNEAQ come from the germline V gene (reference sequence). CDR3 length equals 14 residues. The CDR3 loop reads CASSSDRLTDTQYF. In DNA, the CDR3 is TGTGCCAGCAGCTCCGACCGCCTGACAGATACGCAGTATTTT.

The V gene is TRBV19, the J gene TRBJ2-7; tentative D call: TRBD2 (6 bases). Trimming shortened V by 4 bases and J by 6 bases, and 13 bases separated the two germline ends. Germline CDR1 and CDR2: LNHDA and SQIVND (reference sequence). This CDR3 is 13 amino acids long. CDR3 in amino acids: CASSRQLAREQYF. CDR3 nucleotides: TGTGCCAGTAGTAGACAGCTAGCGCGCGAGCAGTACTTC.

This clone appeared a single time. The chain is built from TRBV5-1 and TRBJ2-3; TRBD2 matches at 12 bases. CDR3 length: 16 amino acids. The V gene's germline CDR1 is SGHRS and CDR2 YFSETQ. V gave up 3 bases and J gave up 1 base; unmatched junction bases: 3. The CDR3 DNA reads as TGCGCCAGCAGCTCACTAGCGGGAGGAGGCACAGATACGCAGTATTTT. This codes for CASSSLAGGGTDTQYF. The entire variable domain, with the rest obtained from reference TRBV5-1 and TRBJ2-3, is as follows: KAGVTQTPRYLIKTRGQQVTLSCSPISGHRSVSWYQQTPGQGLQFLFEYFSETQRNKGNFPGRFSGRQFSNSRSEMNVSTLELGDSALYLCASSSLAGGGTDTQYFGPGTRLTVL.

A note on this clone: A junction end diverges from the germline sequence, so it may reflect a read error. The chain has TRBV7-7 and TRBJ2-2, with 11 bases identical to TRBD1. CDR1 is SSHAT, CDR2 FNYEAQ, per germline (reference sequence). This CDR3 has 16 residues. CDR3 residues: CASSPPGTGGTGELFF. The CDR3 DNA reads TGTGCTAGCAGCCCGCCCGGGACAGGGGGCACCGGGGAGCTGTTTTTT.

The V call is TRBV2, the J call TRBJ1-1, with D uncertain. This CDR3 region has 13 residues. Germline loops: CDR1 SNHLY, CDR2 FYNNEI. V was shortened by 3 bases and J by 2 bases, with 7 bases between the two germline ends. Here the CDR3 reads CASSDDRNTEAFF. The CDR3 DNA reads TGTGCCAGCAGTGACGACCGCAACACTGAAGCTTTCTTT.

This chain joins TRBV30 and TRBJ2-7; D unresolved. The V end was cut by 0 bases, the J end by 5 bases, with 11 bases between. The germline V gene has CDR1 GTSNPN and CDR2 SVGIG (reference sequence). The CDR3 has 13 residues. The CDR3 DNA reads TGTGCCTGGAGTGTTCAGGAAGGCGACGAGCAGTACTTC. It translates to CAWSVQEGDEQYF.

The CDR3 DNA is TGTGCCAGCAGCCCCCCGGGGGGACACACCGGGGAGCTGTTTTTT. Translating gives CASSPPGGHTGELFF. The genes are TRBV7-9 and TRBJ2-2; 7 nucleotides match TRBD2. From germline, CDR1 is SEHNR and CDR2 FQNEAQ (reference sequence). The CDR3 is made up of 15 amino acids. The V segment lost 5 bases and the J segment 3 bases; nucleotides outside the gene matches: 6.

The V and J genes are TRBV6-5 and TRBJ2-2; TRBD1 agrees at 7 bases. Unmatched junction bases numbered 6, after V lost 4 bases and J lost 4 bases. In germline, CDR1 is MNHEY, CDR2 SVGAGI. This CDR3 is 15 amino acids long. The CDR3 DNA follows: TGTGCCAGCAGTTCTACAGGGGCGCGCACCGGGGAGCTGTTTTTT. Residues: CASSSTGARTGELFF.

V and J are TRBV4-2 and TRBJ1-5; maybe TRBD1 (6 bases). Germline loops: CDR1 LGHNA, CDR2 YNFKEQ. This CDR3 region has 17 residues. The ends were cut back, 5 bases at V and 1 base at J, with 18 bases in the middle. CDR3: CASSEGRGGKSNQPQHF. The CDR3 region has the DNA TGTGCCAGCAGCGAAGGTAGGGGGGGGAAGAGCAATCAGCCCCAGCATTTT.